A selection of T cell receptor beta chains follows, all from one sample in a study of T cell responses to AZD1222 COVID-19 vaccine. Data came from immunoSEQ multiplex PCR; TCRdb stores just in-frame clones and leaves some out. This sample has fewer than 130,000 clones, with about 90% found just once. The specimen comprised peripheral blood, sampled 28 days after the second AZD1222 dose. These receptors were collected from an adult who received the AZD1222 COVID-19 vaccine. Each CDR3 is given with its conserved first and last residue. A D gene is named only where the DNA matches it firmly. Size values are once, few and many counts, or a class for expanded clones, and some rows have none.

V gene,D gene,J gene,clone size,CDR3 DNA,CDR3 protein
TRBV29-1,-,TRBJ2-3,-,TGCAGCGTTGAATCAGGTCAGGGAGCAGATACGCAGTATTTT,CSVESGQGADTQYF
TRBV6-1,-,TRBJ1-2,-,TGTGCCAGCAGTGAGTTAGCCAGAAGCTATGGCTACACCTTC,CASSELARSYGYTF
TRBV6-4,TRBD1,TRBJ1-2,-,TGTGCCAGCAGTGACTCAGGGGACAGGGGGCGAGGCTATGGCTACACCTTC,CASSDSGDRGRGYGYTF
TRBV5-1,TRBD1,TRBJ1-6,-,TGCGCCAGCAGCGCTGGACAGGGGGGCGATTCACCCCTCCACTTT,CASSAGQGGDSPLHF
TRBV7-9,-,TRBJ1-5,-,TGTGCCAGCAGCCGAACAGGGCCCGGGGGAGCCCAGCATTTT,CASSRTGPGGAQHF
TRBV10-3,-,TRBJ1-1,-,TGTGCCATCAGCGTTACCAGGACTGAAGCTTTCTTT,CAISVTRTEAFF
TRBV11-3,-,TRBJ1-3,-,TGTGCCAGCAGCTTAAAGGCAAGTTCGGATAGCTCTGGAAACACCATATATTTT,CASSLKASSDSSGNTIYF
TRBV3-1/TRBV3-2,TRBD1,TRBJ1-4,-,TGTGCCAGCAGCCATTTACCGGGACAGGGGGCTCCTGAAAAACTGTTTTTT,CASSHLPGQGAPEKLFF
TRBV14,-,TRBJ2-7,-,TGTGCCAGCAGCCAGAGCCTGGTTGGAAGGCGGCAGTACTTC,CASSQSLVGRRQYF
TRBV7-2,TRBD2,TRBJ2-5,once,TGTGCCAGCAGCTTGGGACTAGCGACCCACCAAGAGACCCAGTACTTC,CASSLGLATHQETQYF
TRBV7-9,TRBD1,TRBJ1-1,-,TGTGCCAGCAGCCCTCAAACAGGGGCGGGTGAAGCTTTCTTT,CASSPQTGAGEAFF
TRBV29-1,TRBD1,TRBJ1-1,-,TGCAGCGTTGAACCTACAGGGGGCTCTGAAGCTTTCTTT,CSVEPTGGSEAFF
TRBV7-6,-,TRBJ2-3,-,TGTGCCAGCAGCTTAGGGTCTCCCCCGGCGTATTTT,CASSLGSPPAYF
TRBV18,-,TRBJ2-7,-,TGTGCCAGCTCACCCCCCTCCGGACCCACCTACGAGCAGTACTTC,CASSPPSGPTYEQYF
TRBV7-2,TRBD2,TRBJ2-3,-,TGTGCCAGCGGGGGGACTATGGCAAATACGCAGTATTTT,CASGGTMANTQYF
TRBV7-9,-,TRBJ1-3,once,TGTGCCAGCAGCCCCCGGGACACCGACGGCACCATATATTTT,CASSPRDTDGTIYF
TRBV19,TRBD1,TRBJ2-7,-,TGTGCCAGTAGTAGCCAGGGGGCTGAAGAGCAGTACTTC,CASSSQGAEEQYF
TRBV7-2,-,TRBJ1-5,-,TGTGCCAGCAGCTTCACAGGTCTTCAGCCCCAGCATTTT,CASSFTGLQPQHF
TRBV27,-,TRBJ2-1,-,TGTGCCAGCCAGACGGCGAGCTCCTACAATGAGCAGTTCTTC,CASQTASSYNEQFF
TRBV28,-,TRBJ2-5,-,TGTGCCAGCAGCCTCCAGACGGTGACAGAGACCCAGTACTTC,CASSLQTVTETQYF
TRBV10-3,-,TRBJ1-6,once,TGTGCCATCAGTGCGACAGTAGCTTCCTCACCCCTCCACTTT,CAISATVASSPLHF
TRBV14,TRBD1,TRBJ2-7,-,TGTGCCAGCAGCCAAGAGGACAGGGGATCCTACGAGCAGTACTTC,CASSQEDRGSYEQYF
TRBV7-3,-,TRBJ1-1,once,TGTGCCAGCAGCTTAAATTCAGATCCCAACACTGAAGCTTTCTTT,CASSLNSDPNTEAFF
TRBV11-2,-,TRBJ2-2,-,TGTGCCAGCAGCTTAGGACAGCACACCGGGGAGCTGTTTTTT,CASSLGQHTGELFF
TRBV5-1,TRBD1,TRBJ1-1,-,TGCGCCAGCAGCTTGTTCTACGCGGGACAGGGGTTTACTTTCTTT,CASSLFYAGQGFTFF
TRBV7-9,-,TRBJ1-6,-,TGTGCCAGCAGCCCCCCGGGACCGAGTAATTCACCCCTCCACTTT,CASSPPGPSNSPLHF
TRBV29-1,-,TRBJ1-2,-,TGCAGCGTCGACAGGCAGGACTATGGCTACACCTTC,CSVDRQDYGYTF
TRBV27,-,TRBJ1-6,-,TGTGCCAGCAGTGCTACACAGCTGTTGGCCCTCCACTTT,CASSATQLLALHF
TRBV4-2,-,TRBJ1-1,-,TGTGCCAGCAGCCAAGATCTGACCACTGAAGCTTTCTTT,CASSQDLTTEAFF
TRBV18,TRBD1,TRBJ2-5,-,TGTGCCAGCTCACCAGGGACAGGGGGCCGCGAGACCCAGTACTTC,CASSPGTGGRETQYF
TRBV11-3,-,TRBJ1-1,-,TGTGCCAGCAGCTTAGGACAGAGCACTGAAGCTTTCTTT,CASSLGQSTEAFF
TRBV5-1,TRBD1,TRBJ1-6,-,TGCGCCAGCAGCCCCGGGACAGGGAATTCACCCCTCCACTTT,CASSPGTGNSPLHF
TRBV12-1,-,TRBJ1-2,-,TGTGCCAGCAGCTTATTCGGCAGGGGATGTGGCTACACCTTC,CASSLFGRGCGYTF
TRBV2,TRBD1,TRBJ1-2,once,TGTGCCAGCAGCGACAGGGTGAACGGCTATGGCTACACCTTC,CASSDRVNGYGYTF
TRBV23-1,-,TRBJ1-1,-,TGCGCCAGCAGTAGGGGGGACACTGAAGCTTTCTTT,CASSRGDTEAFF
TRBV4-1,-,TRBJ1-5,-,TGCGCCAGCAGCCAAGGTCAGAGCTCCAATCAGCCCCAGCATTTT,CASSQGQSSNQPQHF
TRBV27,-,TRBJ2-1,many,TGTGCCAGCTCAAGGACCCTTTACAATGAGCAGTTCTTC,CASSRTLYNEQFF
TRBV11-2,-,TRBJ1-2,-,TGTGCCAGCAGCTCAAACCCCGGGGCTAGCTATGGCTACACCTTC,CASSSNPGASYGYTF
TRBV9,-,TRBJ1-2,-,TGTGCCAGCAGCGTGGGGGACTATGGCTACACCTTC,CASSVGDYGYTF